This TCR beta chain was documented in a study of PD-1 blockade in classical Hodgkin lymphoma (dated by TCRdb to 2018 to 2020). Regarding the research as a whole: Nivolumab dosing was 3 mg/kg intravenously every 2 weeks, continuing until either disease progression or unacceptable toxicity. To define a peripheral blood immune signature of response to PD-1 blockade in classical Hodgkin lymphoma, the study combined TCR beta sequencing with CyTOF.

The Qiagen DNeasy kit was used to extract genomic DNA both from unsorted PBMCs and from the negatively selected CD4+ and CD8+ fractions. TCR beta CDR3 regions were subjected to amplification by immunoSEQ multiplex PCR with primers that anneal to V and J segments. A synthetic immune receptor repertoire was used to minimize amplification bias, and any residual bias was removed computationally once sequencing was done. In the source study's methods: Custom Python scripts were used to quantify repertoire diversity as the Shannon entropy index. The unsorted, CD4+ and CD8+ repertoires were each analyzed separately, with the exception of combined analyses, where CD4+ and CD8+ sequences were merged in silico. A clone was considered expanded if an increase in frequency of at least 2-fold after treatment relative to C1D1 was found, and a pseudocount of 0.5 was applied to clones undetected at baseline. Clones with 0 or 1 copy at C1D1 were defined as singleton clones, while clones with 2 or more copies were defined as non-singleton clones. Clones expanded in unsorted samples were assigned a CD4+, CD8+ or unknown annotation through matching of protein sequences in sorted samples from the same patient. Wilcoxon tests on paired samples were used to test changes in diversity from C1D1 to C4D1. Here the immuneACCESS table is served through TCRdb, limited to in-frame sequences with V and J called. Missing clones are a known gap in these copies; in checked studies unresolved V genes cover under half, and the rest lacks a known reason. Clonal size and the V and J genes are those of that table, whereas D and trimming came from the DNA. This sample has about 20,000 clones in its table, and roughly 80% of those were observed once. The ten top clones hold around 7% of the sample.

Worth noting for this clone: The antigen this receptor binds is unknown. No qualities accompany the bases; no much larger clone lies one base away.

The time point label corresponds to: cycle 4 day 1 (C4D1), after 5 to 7 weeks of nivolumab. Every trial patient had relapsed following autologous stem cell transplantation, and prior brentuximab vedotin exposure was what differed among cohorts A, B and C. Magnetic negative selection with a Miltenyi CD8+ T cell isolation kit was used to purify CD8+ T cells from thawed PBMCs. The trial cohort included 55 to 65 patients with relapsed/refractory classical Hodgkin lymphoma, and each patient had a best overall response of complete response, partial response or progressive disease. In the multi-cohort phase II CheckMate 205 trial, trial patients received single-agent nivolumab. Best overall response was determined by an independent review committee according to the 2007 International Working Group response criteria. PBMCs from the trial were collected at three points: immediately before nivolumab initiation (C1D1), and during therapy at cycle 2 day 1 and cycle 4 day 1. Peripheral blood was collected in 8 mL Vacutainer Cell Preparation Tubes, from which PBMCs were isolated by centrifugation and then cryopreserved. Purified CD4+ and CD8+ fractions were prepared only for cases in which an additional PBMC sample was available. On LS columns in a quadroMACS separator, the magnetically labelled cells were depleted, and the flow-through was collected as the purified fraction.

Trimming accounts for 6 bases at V and 8 bases at J, while the number of junction bases matched to no gene is 14. Looking up the germline V gene yields CDR1 SNHLY and CDR2 FYNNEI. There are 16 amino acids in the CDR3, from cysteine to phenylalanine inclusive. Solely the CDR3 DNA is kept, with 48 bases framed from the first base. The paper as a whole reports these results and caveats: Baseline TCR diversity was reported to be lower in newly diagnosed patients than in healthy donors, and even lower in relapsed/refractory patients. The study covered only a single clinical trial cohort, and the causes of the repertoire differences, possibly disease activity or prior therapy, were still not defined. Patients starting nivolumab less than 1 year after ASCT had lower diversity and were excluded from later analyses to avoid confounding by immune reconstitution. Trial patients with a complete response had baseline diversity similar to that of newly diagnosed patients, while partial responders and progressors had significantly lower diversity. CD4+ but not CD8+ TCR diversity rose significantly by C4D1 (p=0.0027 vs p=0.16), most apparent in complete responders (p=0.02).

The chain is encoded by TRBV2 joined to TRBJ2-1; TRBD1 aligns with 9 central bases. This receptor was identified in a human donor with classical Hodgkin lymphoma. The starting material was CD8+ T cells from blood, obtained before the fourth cycle of nivolumab. The sequence in DNA is TGTGCCAGCAGCGCGGGACAGGGTTTGGGTGCAGATGAGCAGTTCTTC. The resulting protein is CASSAGQGLGADEQFF.